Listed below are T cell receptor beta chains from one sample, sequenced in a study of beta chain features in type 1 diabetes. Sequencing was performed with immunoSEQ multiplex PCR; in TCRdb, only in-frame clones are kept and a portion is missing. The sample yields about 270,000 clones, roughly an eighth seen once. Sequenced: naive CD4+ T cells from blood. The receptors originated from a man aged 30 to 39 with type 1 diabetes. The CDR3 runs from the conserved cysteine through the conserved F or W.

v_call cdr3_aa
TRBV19 CASSISGAGTEAFF
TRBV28 CASSSPGQGYEQYF
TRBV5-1 CASSRDQRETQYF
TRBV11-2 CASSLATSTDTQYF
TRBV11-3 CASSHAGTLPREQYF
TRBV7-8 CASSLSGSWRDTQYF
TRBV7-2 CASSFAGGLFQPQHF
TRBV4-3 CASSQDYGRHSNQPQHF
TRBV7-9 CASSLGSYGYTF
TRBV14 CASSHAGSYNEQFF
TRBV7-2 CASSLLTESYEQYF
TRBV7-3 CASSASGINEQFF
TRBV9 CASSVGSSSYNEQFF
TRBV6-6 CASSLFSDRGKDTQYF
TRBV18 CASSLSVLAGVGPQYF
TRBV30 CAWSVLPFKETQYF
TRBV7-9 CASAVGDRELHEQYF
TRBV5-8 CASSDGTRYNEQFF
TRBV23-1 CASSQSGTGSTGELFF
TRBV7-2 CASSPASGNSDEQFF
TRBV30 CAWSRGGLRETQYF
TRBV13 CASSFVYEQYF
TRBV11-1 CASSLGTGGHEQYF
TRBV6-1 CASSEPGQGNTEAFF
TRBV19 CASSLLPTSGSTDTQYF
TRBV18 CASSPVPGTGVRYNEQFF